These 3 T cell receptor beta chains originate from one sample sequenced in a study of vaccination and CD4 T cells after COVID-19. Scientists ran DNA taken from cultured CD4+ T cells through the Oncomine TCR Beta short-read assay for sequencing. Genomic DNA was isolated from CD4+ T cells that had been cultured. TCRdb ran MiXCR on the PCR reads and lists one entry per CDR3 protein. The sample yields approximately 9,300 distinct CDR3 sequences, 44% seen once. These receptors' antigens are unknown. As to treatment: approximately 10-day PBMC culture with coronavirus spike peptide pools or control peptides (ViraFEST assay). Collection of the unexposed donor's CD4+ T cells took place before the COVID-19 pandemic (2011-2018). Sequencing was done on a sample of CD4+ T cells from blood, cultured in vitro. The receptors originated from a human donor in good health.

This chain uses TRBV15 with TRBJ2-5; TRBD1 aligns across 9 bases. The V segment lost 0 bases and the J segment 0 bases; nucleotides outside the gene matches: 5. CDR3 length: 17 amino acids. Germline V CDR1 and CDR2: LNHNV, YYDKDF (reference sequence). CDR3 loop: CATSRDRGQGYQETQYF. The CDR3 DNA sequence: TGTGCCACCAGCAGAGATAGGGGACAGGGTTACCAAGAGACCCAGTACTTC.

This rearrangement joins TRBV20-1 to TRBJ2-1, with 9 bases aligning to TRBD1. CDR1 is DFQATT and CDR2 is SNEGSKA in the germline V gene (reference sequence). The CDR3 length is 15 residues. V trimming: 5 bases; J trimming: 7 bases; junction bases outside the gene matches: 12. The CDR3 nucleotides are TGCAGTGCTGACGCGGTGGACAGGGGTCGGAATGAGCAGTTCTTC. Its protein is CSADAVDRGRNEQFF.

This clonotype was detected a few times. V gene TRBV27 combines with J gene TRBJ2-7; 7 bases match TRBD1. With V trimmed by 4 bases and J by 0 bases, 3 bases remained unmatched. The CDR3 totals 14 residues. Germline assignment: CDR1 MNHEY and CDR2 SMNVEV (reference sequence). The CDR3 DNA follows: TGTGCCAGCAGTTCCGGGACAGTCTCCTACGAGCAGTACTTC. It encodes CASSSGTVSYEQYF.